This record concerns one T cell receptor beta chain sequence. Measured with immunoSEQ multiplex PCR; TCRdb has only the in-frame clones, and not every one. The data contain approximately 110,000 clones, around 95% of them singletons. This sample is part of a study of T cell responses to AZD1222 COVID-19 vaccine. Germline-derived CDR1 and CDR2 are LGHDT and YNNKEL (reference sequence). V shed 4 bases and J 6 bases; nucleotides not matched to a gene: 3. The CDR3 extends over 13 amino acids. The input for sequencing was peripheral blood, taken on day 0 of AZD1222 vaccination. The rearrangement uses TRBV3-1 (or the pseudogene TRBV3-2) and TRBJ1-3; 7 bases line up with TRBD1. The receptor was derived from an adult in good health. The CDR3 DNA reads TGTGCCAGCAGCCCCGACAGGGTAAACACCATATATTTT. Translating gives CASSPDRVNTIYF.